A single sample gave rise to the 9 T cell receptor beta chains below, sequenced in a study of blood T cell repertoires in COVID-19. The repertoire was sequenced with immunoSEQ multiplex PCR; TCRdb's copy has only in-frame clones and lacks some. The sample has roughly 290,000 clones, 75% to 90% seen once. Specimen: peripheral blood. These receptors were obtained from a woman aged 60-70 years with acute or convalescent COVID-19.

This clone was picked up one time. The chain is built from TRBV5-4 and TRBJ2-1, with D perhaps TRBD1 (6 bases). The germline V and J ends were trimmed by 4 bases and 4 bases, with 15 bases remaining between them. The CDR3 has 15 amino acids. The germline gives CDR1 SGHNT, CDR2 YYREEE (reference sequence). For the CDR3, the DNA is TGTGCCAGCAGCCAAGGACAGATCGGATACAATGAGCAGTTCTTC. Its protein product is CASSQGQIGYNEQFF.

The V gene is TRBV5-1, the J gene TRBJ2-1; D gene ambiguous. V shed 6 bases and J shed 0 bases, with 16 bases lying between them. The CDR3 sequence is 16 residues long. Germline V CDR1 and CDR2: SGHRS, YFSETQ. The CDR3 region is CASTPGERSSYNEQFF. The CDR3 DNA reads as TGCGCCAGCACCCCGGGTGAGAGAAGCTCCTACAATGAGCAGTTCTTC.

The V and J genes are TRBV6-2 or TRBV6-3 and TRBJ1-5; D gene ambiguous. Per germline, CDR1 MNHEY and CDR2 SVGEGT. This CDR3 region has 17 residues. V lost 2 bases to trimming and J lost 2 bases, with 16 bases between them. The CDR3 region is CASSYTPGGSGNQPQHF. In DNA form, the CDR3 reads TGTGCCAGCAGTTACACTCCGGGAGGTAGTGGCAATCAGCCCCAGCATTTT.

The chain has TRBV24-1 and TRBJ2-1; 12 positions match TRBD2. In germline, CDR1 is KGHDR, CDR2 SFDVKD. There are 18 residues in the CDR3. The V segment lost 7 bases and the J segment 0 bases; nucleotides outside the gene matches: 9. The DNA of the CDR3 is TGTGCCACCAGCCGGACTAGCGGGGTTCATAGCTCCTACAATGAGCAGTTCTTC. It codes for CATSRTSGVHSSYNEQFF.

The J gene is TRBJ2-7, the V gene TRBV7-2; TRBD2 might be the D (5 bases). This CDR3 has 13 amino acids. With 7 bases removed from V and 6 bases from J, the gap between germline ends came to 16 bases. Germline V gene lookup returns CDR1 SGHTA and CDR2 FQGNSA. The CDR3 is CASTRDSLGEQYF. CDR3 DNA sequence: TGTGCCAGCACCCGGGATAGCCTGGGCGAGCAGTACTTC.

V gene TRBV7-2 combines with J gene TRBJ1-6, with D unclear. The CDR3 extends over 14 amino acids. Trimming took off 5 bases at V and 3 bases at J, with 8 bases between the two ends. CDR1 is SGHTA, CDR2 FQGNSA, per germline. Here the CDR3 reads CASSPGNYNSPLHF. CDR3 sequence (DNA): TGTGCCAGCAGCCCGGGAAACTATAATTCACCCCTCCACTTT.

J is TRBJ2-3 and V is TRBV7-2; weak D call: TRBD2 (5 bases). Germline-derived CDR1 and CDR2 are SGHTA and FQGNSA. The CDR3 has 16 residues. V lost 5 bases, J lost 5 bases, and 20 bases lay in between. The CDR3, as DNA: TGTGCCAGCAGCACTCCGAGGGAGTCACTCGAAGATACGCAGTATTTT. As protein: CASSTPRESLEDTQYF.

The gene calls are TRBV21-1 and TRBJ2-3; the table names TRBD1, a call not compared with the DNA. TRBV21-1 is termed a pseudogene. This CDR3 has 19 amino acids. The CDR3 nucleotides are TGTGCCAGCAGCAAAGGTTTAACAGTTCCGAGTAAATGCACAGATACGCAGTATTTT. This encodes CASSKGLTVPSKCTDTQYF.

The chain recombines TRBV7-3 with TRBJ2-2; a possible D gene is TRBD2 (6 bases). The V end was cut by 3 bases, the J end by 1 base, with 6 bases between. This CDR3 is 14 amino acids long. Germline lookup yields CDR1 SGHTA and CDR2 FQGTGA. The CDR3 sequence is CASSFSGNTGELFF. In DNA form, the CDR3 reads TGTGCCAGCAGCTTTAGCGGGAACACCGGGGAGCTGTTTTTT. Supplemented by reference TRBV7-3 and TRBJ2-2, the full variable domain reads GAGVSQTPSNKVTEKGKYVELRCDPISGHTALYWYRQSLGQGPEFLIYFQGTGAADDSGLPNDRFFAVRPEGSVSTLKIQRTERGDSAVYLCASSFSGNTGELFFGEGSRLTVL.